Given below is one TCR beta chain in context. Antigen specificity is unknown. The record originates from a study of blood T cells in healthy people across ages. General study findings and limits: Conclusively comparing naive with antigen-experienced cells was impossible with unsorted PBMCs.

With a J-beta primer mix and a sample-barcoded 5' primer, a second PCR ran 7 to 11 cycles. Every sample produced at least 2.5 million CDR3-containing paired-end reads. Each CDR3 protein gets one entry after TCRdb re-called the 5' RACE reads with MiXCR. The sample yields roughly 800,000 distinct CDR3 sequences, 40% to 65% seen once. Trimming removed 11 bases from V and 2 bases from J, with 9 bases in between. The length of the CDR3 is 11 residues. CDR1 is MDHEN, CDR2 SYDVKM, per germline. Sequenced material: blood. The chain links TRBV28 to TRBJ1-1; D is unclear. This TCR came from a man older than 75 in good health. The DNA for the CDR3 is TGTGCCTGCATAGGAAACACTGAAGCTTTCTTT. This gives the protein CACIGNTEAFF.